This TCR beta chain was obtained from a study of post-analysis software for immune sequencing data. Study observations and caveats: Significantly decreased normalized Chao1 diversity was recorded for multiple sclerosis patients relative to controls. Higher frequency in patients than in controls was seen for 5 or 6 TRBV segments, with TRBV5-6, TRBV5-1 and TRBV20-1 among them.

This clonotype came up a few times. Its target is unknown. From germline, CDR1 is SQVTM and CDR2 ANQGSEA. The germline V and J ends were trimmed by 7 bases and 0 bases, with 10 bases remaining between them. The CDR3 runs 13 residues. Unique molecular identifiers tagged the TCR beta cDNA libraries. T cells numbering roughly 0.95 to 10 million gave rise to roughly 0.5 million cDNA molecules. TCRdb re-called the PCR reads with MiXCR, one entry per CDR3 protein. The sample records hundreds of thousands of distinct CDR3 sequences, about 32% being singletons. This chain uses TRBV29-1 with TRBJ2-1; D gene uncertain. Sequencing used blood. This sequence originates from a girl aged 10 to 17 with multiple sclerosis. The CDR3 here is CSADSTSYNEQFF. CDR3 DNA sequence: TGCAGCGCCGACTCGACCTCCTACAATGAGCAGTTCTTC.